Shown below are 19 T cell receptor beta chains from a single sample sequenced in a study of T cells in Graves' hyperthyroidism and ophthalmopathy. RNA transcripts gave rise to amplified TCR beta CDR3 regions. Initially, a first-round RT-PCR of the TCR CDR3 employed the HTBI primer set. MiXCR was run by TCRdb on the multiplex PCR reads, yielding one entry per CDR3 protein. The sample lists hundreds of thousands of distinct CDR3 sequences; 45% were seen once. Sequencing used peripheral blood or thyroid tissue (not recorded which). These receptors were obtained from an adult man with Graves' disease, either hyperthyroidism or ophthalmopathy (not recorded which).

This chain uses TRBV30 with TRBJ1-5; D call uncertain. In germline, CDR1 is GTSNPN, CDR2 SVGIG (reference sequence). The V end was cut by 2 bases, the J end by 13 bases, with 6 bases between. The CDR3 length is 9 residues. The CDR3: CAWSTNQHF. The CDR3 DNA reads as TGTGCCTGGAGTACTAATCAGCATTTT.

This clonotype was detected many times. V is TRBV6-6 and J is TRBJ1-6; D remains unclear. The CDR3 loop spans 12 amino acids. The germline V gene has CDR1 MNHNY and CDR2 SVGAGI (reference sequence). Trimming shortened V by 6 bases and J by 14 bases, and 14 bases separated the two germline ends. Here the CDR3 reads CASSPRKLALHF. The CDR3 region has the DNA TGTGCCAGCAGCCCCCGGAAGTTGGCCCTCCACTTT.

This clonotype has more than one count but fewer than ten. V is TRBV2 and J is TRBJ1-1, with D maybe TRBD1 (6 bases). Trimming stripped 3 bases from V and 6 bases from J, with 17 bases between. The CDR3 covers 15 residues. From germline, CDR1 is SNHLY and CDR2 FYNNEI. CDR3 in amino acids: CASSDSVGGSSEAFF. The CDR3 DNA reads TGTGCCAGCAGTGACTCGGTAGGGGGTTCCTCTGAAGCTTTCTTT. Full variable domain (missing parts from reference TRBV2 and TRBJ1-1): EPEVTQTPSHQVTQMGQEVILRCVPISNHLYFYWYRQILGQKVEFLVSFYNNEISEKSEIFDDQFSVERPDGSNFTLKIRSTKLEDSAMYFCASSDSVGGSSEAFFGQGTRLTVV.

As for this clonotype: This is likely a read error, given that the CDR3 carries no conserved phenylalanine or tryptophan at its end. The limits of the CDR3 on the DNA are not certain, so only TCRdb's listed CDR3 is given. The CDR3 loop is CASSESKPG. The genes are TRBV10-2 and TRBJ1-4. CDR1 and CDR2 from the germline V gene are WSHSY and SAAADI. The CDR3 adds up to 9 amino acids, both ends counted.

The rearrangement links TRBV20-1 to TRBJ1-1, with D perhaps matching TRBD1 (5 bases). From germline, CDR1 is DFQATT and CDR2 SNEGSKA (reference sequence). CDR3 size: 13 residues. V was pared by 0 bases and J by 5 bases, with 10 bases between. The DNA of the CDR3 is TGCAGTGCTAGAGACAGGGCCGCGACTGAAGCTTTCTTT. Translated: CSARDRAATEAFF.

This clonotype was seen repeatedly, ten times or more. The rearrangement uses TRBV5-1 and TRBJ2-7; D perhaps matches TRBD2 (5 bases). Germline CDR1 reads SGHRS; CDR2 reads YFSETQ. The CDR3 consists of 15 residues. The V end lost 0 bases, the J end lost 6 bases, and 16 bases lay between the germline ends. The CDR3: CASSLAASRISEQYF. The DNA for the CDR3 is TGCGCCAGCAGCTTGGCTGCTAGCAGAATTTCCGAGCAGTACTTC.

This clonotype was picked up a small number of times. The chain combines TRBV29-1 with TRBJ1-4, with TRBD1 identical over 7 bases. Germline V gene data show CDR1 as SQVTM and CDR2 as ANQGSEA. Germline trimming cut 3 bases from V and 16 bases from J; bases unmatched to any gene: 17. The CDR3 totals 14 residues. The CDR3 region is CSVETYRQGGEKFF. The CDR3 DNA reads TGCAGCGTTGAGACCTACCGACAGGGAGGAGAGAAGTTTTTT.

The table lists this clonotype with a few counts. The CDR3 sequence: CASSRLDGYTF. CDR3 coding DNA: TGTGCCAGCAGCAGACTTGATGGCTACACCTTC. V gene TRBV9 combines with J gene TRBJ1-2; no definite D call. Germline V lookup: CDR1 SGDLS, CDR2 YYNGEE. CDR3 size: 11 residues. V was trimmed by 4 bases and J by 6 bases, leaving 7 bases between them. The whole variable domain, filled in from reference TRBV9 and TRBJ1-2, reads DSGVTQTPKHLITATGQRVTLRCSPRSGDLSVYWYQQSLDQGLQFLIQYYNGEERAKGNILERFSAQQFPDLHSELNLSSLELGDSALYFCASSRLDGYTFGSGTRLTVV.

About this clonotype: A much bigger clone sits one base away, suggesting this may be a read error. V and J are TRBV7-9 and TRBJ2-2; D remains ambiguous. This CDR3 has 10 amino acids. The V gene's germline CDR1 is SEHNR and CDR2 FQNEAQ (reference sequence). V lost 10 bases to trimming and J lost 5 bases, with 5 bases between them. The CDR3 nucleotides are TGTGCCATCAAGACCGGGGAGCTGTTTTTT. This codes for CAIKTGELFF.

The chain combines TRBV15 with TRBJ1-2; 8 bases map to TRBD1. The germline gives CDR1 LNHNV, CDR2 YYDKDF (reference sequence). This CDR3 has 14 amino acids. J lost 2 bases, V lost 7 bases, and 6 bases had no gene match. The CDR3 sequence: CATTPRTGNYGYTF. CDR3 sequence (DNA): TGTGCCACCACCCCGAGGACAGGGAACTATGGCTACACCTTC.

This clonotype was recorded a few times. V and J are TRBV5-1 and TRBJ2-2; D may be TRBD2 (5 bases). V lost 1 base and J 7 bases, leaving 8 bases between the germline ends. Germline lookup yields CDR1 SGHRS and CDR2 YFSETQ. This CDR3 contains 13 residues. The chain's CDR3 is CASSLRGNGELFF. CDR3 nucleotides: TGCGCCAGCAGCTTGAGAGGGAACGGGGAGCTGTTTTTT.

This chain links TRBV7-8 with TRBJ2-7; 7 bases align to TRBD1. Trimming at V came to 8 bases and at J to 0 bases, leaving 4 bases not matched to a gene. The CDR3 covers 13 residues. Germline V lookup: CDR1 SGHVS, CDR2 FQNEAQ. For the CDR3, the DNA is TGTGCCAGCCGGGACAGCTACTCCTACGAGCAGTACTTC. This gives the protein CASRDSYSYEQYF.

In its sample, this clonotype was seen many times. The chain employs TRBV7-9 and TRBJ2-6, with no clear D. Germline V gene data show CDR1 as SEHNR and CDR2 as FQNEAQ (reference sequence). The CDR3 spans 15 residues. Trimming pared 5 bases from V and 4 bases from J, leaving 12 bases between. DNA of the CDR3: TGTGCCAGCAGCCCGCGCCTTGGAGGGGCCAACGTCCTGACTTTC. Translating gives CASSPRLGGANVLTF.

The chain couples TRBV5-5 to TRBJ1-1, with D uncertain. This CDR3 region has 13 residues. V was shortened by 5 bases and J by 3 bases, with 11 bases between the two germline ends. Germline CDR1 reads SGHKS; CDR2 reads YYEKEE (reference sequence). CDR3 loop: CASSNHGDTEAFF. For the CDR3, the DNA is TGTGCCAGCAGTAACCACGGGGACACTGAAGCTTTCTTT.

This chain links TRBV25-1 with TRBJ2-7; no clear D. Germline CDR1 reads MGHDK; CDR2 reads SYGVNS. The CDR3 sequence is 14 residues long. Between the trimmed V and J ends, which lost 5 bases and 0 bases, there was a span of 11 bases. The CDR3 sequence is CASSPPHSSYEQYF. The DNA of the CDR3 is TGTGCCAGCAGTCCCCCCCACTCCTCCTACGAGCAGTACTTC.

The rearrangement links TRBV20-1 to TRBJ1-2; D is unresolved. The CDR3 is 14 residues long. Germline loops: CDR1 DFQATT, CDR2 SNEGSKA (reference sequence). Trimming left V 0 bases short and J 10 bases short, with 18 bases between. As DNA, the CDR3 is TGCAGTGCTAGAGAGGCAGCTCGCGTTAGGGACTACACCTTC. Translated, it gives CSAREAARVRDYTF.

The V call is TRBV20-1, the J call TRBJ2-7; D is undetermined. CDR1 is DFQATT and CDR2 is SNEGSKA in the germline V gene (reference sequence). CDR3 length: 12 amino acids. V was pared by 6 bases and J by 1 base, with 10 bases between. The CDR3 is CSAGPASYEQYF. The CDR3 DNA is TGCAGTGCGGGCCCTGCGTCCTACGAGCAGTACTTC.

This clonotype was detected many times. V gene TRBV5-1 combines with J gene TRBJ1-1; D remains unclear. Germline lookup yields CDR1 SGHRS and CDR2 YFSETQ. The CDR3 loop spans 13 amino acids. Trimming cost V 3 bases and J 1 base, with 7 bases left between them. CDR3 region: CASSYQTNTEAFF. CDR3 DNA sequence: TGCGCCAGCAGCTATCAGACGAACACTGAAGCTTTCTTT.

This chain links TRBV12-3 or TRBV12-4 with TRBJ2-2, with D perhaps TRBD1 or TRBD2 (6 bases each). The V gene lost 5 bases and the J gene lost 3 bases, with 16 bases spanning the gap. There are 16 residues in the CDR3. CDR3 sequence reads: CASSASLGGDTGELFF. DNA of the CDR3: TGTGCCAGCAGTGCTAGTCTGGGGGGCGACACCGGGGAGCTGTTTTTT.